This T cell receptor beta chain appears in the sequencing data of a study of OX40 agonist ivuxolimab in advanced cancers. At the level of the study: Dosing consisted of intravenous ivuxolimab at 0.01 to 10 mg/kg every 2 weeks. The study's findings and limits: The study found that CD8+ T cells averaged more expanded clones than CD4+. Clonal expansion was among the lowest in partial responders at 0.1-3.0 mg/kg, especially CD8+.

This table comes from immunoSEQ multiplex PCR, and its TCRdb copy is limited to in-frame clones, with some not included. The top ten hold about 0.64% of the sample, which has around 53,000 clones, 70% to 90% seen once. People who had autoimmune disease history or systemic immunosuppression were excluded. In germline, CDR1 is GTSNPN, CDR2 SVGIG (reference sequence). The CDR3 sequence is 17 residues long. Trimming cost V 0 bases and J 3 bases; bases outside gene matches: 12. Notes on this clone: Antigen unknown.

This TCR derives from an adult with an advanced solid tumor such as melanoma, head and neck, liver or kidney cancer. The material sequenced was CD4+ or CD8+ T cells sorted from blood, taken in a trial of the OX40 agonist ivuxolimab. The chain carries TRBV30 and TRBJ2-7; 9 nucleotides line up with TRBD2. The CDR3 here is CAWSVPRGWREGYEQYF. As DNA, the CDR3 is TGTGCCTGGAGTGTACCAAGAGGTTGGCGGGAGGGCTACGAGCAGTACTTC.